This T cell receptor (beta chain) was sequenced in a study of T cell responses to AZD1222 COVID-19 vaccine. The study, taken as a whole, reports: Of spike-specific TCRs, nearly half reportedly target regions left unmutated in variants. Donors were largely white British and mainly female; clonal diversity was possibly underestimated. No repertoire was sampled before or during the peak T cell response, only after it.

Assay used: immunoSEQ multiplex PCR; TCRdb lists only in-frame clones, some missing. Of 140,000 to 150,000 clones in the sample, 92% are singletons; the top ten hold roughly 3.4%. Trimming at V came to 5 bases and at J to 2 bases, leaving 4 bases not matched to a gene. The germline gives CDR1 SGHAT, CDR2 FQNNGV. The CDR3 has 14 residues. Concerning this clone itself: The antigen is undetermined.

This specimen consisted of peripheral blood, obtained 28 days after the second AZD1222 dose. The V gene is TRBV11-2, the J gene TRBJ2-7; TRBD1 matches at 9 bases. The sequence was collected from an adult who received the AZD1222 COVID-19 vaccine. The CDR3 loop is CASSADRGPYEQYF. CDR3 in DNA: TGTGCCAGCAGCGCGGACAGGGGCCCCTACGAGCAGTACTTC.